This T cell receptor beta chain was recovered during a study of blood T cell repertoires in COVID-19. About the study: Spain, Italy and the United States supplied samples that represented acute and convalescent COVID-19. Sample material is recorded as cDNA or gDNA derived from T cells, B-cell-depleted T cells, or PBMCs.

Authors' data handling: Reference gene primer amplification in the assay estimated nucleated cell counts. Only in-frame clones appear in the TCRdb table, and some are missing; sequencing was by immunoSEQ multiplex PCR. For V, J and clone size, that table is used; D and trimming come from the DNA. The sample holds 300,000 to 400,000 clones, around 86% seen once. The V gene's germline CDR1 is MNHEY and CDR2 SVGEGT. CDR3 length: 11 amino acids. V was cut by 4 bases and J by 12 bases, with 13 bases left in between. Sequenced: peripheral blood. The sequence derives from a man aged 50 to 60 with active or convalescent COVID-19. This sequence joins TRBV6-2 or TRBV6-3 and TRBJ2-7, with D possibly matching TRBD2 (6 bases). CDR3 in amino acids: CASSLAGPLYF. CDR3 nucleotide sequence: TGTGCCAGCAGTTTGGCGGGACCCCTGTACTTC.